What follows is one TCR beta chain and its context. With a J-beta primer mix and a sample-barcoded 5' primer, a second PCR ran about 7 to 12 cycles. A single record per CDR3 protein comes from TCRdb applying MiXCR to the 5' RACE reads. This sample has around 1,000,000 distinct CDR3 sequences, with approximately 25% found just once. This entry belongs to a study of blood T cells in healthy people across ages. The sample was also reused in another study, on T cells of mothers and their children.

This sequence was found in a girl aged 2 to 9 in good health. The sample comprised blood.

CDR3 nucleotide sequence: TGTGCCAGCAGCCCCTTCCCCAACAGGGGAAGAGAGCAGCCCCAGCATTTT. Protein product: CASSPFPNRGREQPQHF. This sequence joins TRBV28 and TRBJ1-5; the match to TRBD1 covers 7 bases. This CDR3 contains 17 residues. Unmatched junction bases numbered 18, after V lost 6 bases and J lost 7 bases. Germline lookup yields CDR1 MDHEN and CDR2 SYDVKM.